Presented here are 24 T cell receptor beta chains from one specimen sequenced in a study of regulatory T cells in long-lasting Graves disease. Investigators prepared the TCR beta libraries by applying iRepertoire HTBI primers and Arm-PCR of CDR3 regions. Each CDR3 protein gets one entry after TCRdb re-called the multiplex PCR reads with MiXCR. Counted here are roughly 410,000 distinct CDR3 sequences, 14% to 15% occurring once; the ten biggest clones make up approximately 8%. Regarding time point: newly diagnosed GD, antithyroid drugs for less than 3 months. Scientists built the TCR library using RNA that was extracted from PBMCs. This sample was shared with a second study, whose subject was T cells in Graves' hyperthyroidism and ophthalmopathy.

The material sequenced was peripheral blood mononuclear cells (PBMCs), taken at new diagnosis, from a patient treated with antithyroid drugs. The receptors derive from a woman aged 40 to 49 with Graves disease.

In this sample, this clonotype turned up many times. This chain's CDR3 is CASSLQGPNQPQHF. The CDR3 bases are TGTGCCAGCAGCCTACAGGGCCCGAATCAGCCCCAGCATTTT. This sequence joins TRBV28 and TRBJ1-5, with a tentative D call TRBD1 (6 bases). Germline V lookup: CDR1 MDHEN, CDR2 SYDVKM. This CDR3 contains 14 residues. Deletions cut 6 bases from V and 4 bases from J, with 13 bases between.

This clonotype was recorded at least ten times. The CDR3 nucleotides read TGTGCCAGCAGAGTTGGCCGAGAAGCTTTCTTT. It specifies CASRVGREAFF. The rearrangement joins TRBV6-1 to TRBJ2-3, with unresolved D. The J call may be faulty, since TRBJ1-1 better matches the DNA end. From germline, CDR1 is MNHNS and CDR2 SASEGT. The CDR3 is made up of 11 amino acids.

There are a few counts of this clonotype. The chain has TRBV6-2 or TRBV6-3 and TRBJ2-1; TRBD1 matches 11 bases. The junction had 11 bases not matched to a gene; V was cut back by 6 bases and J by 10 bases. The CDR3 sequence is 15 residues long. The V gene's germline CDR1 is MNHEY and CDR2 SVGEGT. The CDR3 bases are TGTGCCAGCAGCTCGGGACAGGGGGGAGTAAGGGAGCAGTTCTTC. Its translation is CASSSGQGGVREQFF.

This clonotype has ten or more counts. The V and J genes are TRBV3-1 and TRBJ2-3; D is ambiguous. Trimming cost V 1 base and J 0 bases, with 11 bases left between them. The CDR3 sequence is 16 residues long. Per germline, CDR1 LGHDT and CDR2 YNNKEL (reference sequence). The CDR3 region has the DNA TGTGCCAGCAGCCAAGGATCCCATTCTAGCACAGATACGCAGTATTTT. It translates to CASSQGSHSSTDTQYF.

The J gene is TRBJ1-2, the V gene TRBV3-1; 8 bases agree with TRBD1. Germline loops: CDR1 LGHDT, CDR2 YNNKEL (reference sequence). V dropped 2 bases and J dropped 9; count of bases not matched to a gene: 8. This CDR3 spans 14 amino acids. CDR3 region: CASSQNVGTGSYTF. DNA of the CDR3: TGTGCCAGCAGCCAAAATGTGGGGACAGGTAGCTACACCTTC.

This clonotype was observed at least ten times. The V gene is TRBV27, the J gene TRBJ2-3, with D maybe TRBD2 (6 bases). The V end lost 4 bases, the J end lost 2 bases, and 16 bases lay between the germline ends. The CDR3 is made up of 16 amino acids. Per the germline V gene, CDR1 is MNHEY and CDR2 is SMNVEV (reference sequence). The chain's CDR3 is CASSSTSGLNTDTQYF. The CDR3, as DNA: TGTGCCAGCAGTTCCACCTCGGGACTGAACACAGATACGCAGTATTTT.

This clonotype appeared many times. The J gene is TRBJ2-7, the V gene TRBV12-3 or TRBV12-4; D uncertain. This CDR3 has 12 amino acids. Trimming took 5 bases from V and 5 from J, leaving 10 bases between them. CDR3 loop: CASSITRNEQYF. The CDR3 nucleotides are TGTGCCAGCAGTATAACGAGAAACGAGCAGTACTTC.

This clonotype was seen ten or more times. The chain joins TRBV20-1 to TRBJ2-3; either TRBD1 or TRBD2 may fit D (5 bases each). Trimming removed 6 bases from V and 5 bases from J, with 15 bases in between. The CDR3 is made up of 13 amino acids. Per germline, CDR1 DFQATT and CDR2 SNEGSKA (reference sequence). Here the CDR3 DNA reads TGCAGTGCCGCCCCGGGACGGGAAGATACGCAGTATTTT. It encodes CSAAPGREDTQYF.

A few counts support this clonotype. The junction shows a germline mismatch at one end, possibly a read error. The chain uses TRBV6-2 or TRBV6-3 and TRBJ2-3, with a weak D call TRBD1 (5 bases). In germline, CDR1 is MNHEY, CDR2 SVGEGT. The CDR3 runs 11 residues. CDR3: CVSSGADTQYF. The CDR3 bases are TGTGTCAGCAGTGGGGCGGATACGCAGTATTTT.

This clonotype was counted between two and nine times. The V call is TRBV5-1, the J call TRBJ1-1; D gene ambiguous. Trimming took 3 bases from V and 1 from J, leaving 10 bases between them. There are 14 residues in the CDR3. Germline CDR1 reads SGHRS; CDR2 reads YFSETQ. CDR3 in amino acids: CASSSQSPNTEAFF. In DNA, the CDR3 is TGCGCCAGCAGCTCTCAAAGTCCGAACACTGAAGCTTTCTTT.

The chain employs TRBV20-1 and TRBJ2-7; 9 bases map to TRBD2. J was trimmed by 2 bases and V by 2 bases; bases with no gene match: 4. The CDR3 sequence is 14 residues long. Looked up from germline, CDR1 is DFQATT and CDR2 is SNEGSKA (reference sequence). CDR3 residues: CSARRLAETYEQYF. The CDR3 DNA sequence: TGCAGTGCTAGAAGACTAGCGGAGACCTACGAGCAGTACTTC.

This clonotype turned up a few times. The chain uses TRBV7-3 and TRBJ2-7, with D perhaps being TRBD1 or TRBD2 (5 bases each). In germline, CDR1 is SGHTA, CDR2 FQGTGA. V lost 5 bases to trimming and J lost 6 bases, with 11 bases between them. The CDR3 has 12 residues. The CDR3 spells CASSTDGGEQYF. CDR3 bases: TGTGCCAGCAGCACAGATGGGGGCGAGCAGTACTTC.

Only a few counts were recorded for this clonotype. The chain joins TRBV5-1 to TRBJ1-3; 7 bases match TRBD1. V was pared by 0 bases and J by 4 bases, with 7 bases of the junction left unmatched. This CDR3 has 16 amino acids. The germline V gene encodes CDR1 SGHRS and CDR2 YFSETQ. CDR3 amino acids: CASSLGGQTSGNTIYF. CDR3 sequence (DNA): TGCGCCAGCAGCTTGGGGGGACAGACTTCGGGAAACACCATATATTTT.

This clonotype was seen a few times. The chain links TRBV27 to TRBJ2-1; TRBD2 aligns across 9 bases. Gene TRBJ2-3 matches the end of the DNA better, so the J call may be wrong. The CDR3 runs to 13 residues. In germline, CDR1 is MNHEY, CDR2 SMNVEV (reference sequence). The CDR3 DNA is TGTGCCAGCACACCCTACACTAGCGGGACGCAGTATTTT. It specifies CASTPYTSGTQYF.

This clonotype was picked up a small number of times. The J gene is TRBJ2-1, the V gene TRBV10-3; perhaps TRBD1 as D (6 bases). From germline, CDR1 is ENHRY and CDR2 SYGVKD. Trimming took 3 bases from V and 10 from J, leaving 13 bases between them. The CDR3 has 13 amino acids. The CDR3 DNA reads as TGTGCCATCAGTGAATCAGTACAGGGCGAGCAGTTCTTC. Translating gives CAISESVQGEQFF.

The rearrangement joins TRBV18 to TRBJ1-1; 7 positions match TRBD1. This CDR3 is 11 amino acids long. Germline trimming cut 5 bases from V and 11 bases from J; bases unmatched to any gene: 5. Germline V gene data show CDR1 as KGHSH and CDR2 as LQKENI. CDR3 region: CASSYDREAFF. For the CDR3, the DNA is TGTGCCAGCTCATACGACAGGGAGGCTTTCTTT.

This clonotype was seen many times. The chain has TRBV6-2 or TRBV6-3 and TRBJ2-7; TRBD1 agrees at 7 bases. CDR3 length: 15 residues. The germline V gene encodes CDR1 MNHEY and CDR2 SVGEGT. Trimming cost V 5 bases and J 2 bases; bases outside gene matches: 9. CDR3 DNA: TGTGCCAGCAGTGAGGGGGCAGTATGGCCCTACGAGCAGTACTTC. It translates to CASSEGAVWPYEQYF.

This chain joins TRBV16 and TRBJ2-5; 7 bases agree with TRBD1. Germline-derived CDR1 and CDR2 are KGHSY and FQNENV. The V and J ends lost 3 bases and 3 bases, in that order; junction bases with no gene match: 4. The CDR3 has 14 residues. CDR3 nucleotides: TGTGCCAGCAGCCAGGCTGGGACAGAAGAGACCCAGTACTTC. It codes for CASSQAGTEETQYF.

DNA of the CDR3: TGTGCCAGCAGCACCCAGGGCTCCTATAATTCACCCCTCCACTTT. Translating gives CASSTQGSYNSPLHF. This sequence joins TRBV5-5 and TRBJ1-6; a weak D match, TRBD1 (5 bases). The V and J ends lost 4 bases and 0 bases respectively, with 8 bases between them. The CDR3 length is 15 residues. The germline CDR1 and CDR2 sequences are SGHKS and YYEKEE (reference sequence). The full variable domain, its missing parts supplied by reference TRBV5-5 and TRBJ1-6, is DAGVTQSPTHLIKTRGQQVTLRCSPISGHKSVSWYQQVLGQGPQFIFQYYEKEERGRGNFPDRFSARQFPNYSSELNVNALLLGDSALYLCASSTQGSYNSPLHFGNGTRLTVT.

This clonotype was observed once. The CDR3 here is CASSLAAGDAFF. The DNA of the CDR3 is TGTGCCAGCAGCTTAGCGGCGGGGGACGCTTTCTTT. The chain uses TRBV7-9 and TRBJ1-1, with D maybe TRBD1 (5 bases). V was trimmed by 0 bases and J by 11 bases, leaving 10 bases between them. The CDR3 runs 12 residues. CDR1 is SEHNR, CDR2 FQNEAQ, per germline (reference sequence).

As to this clonotype: A much larger clone sits a single nucleotide away, making a read error possible. The V call is TRBV6-2 or TRBV6-3, the J call TRBJ2-7, with 10 bases lining up with TRBD1. V trimming: 11 bases; J trimming: 2 bases; junction bases outside the gene matches: 12. From germline, CDR1 is MNHEY and CDR2 SVGEGT. This CDR3 region has 15 residues. The CDR3 region is CAGSDRDRGPYEQYF. The CDR3 nucleotides read TGTGCCGGCTCCGACAGGGACAGGGGCCCCTACGAGCAGTACTTC.

The V gene is TRBV28, the J gene TRBJ1-2; TRBD1 might be the D (6 bases). The germline V gene has CDR1 MDHEN and CDR2 SYDVKM. This CDR3 comprises 13 residues. V lost 2 bases to trimming and J lost 3 bases, with 7 bases between them. CDR3 protein: CASSLPGDYGYTF. The CDR3 DNA reads as TGTGCCAGCAGTTTACCAGGGGACTATGGCTACACCTTC.

This clonotype was recorded at least ten times. This chain joins TRBV24-1 and TRBJ2-2; D call uncertain. Germline V CDR1 and CDR2: KGHDR, SFDVKD. CDR3 size: 14 residues. Trimming shortened V by 4 bases and J by 0 bases, and 5 bases separated the two germline ends. CDR3 DNA sequence: TGTGCCACCAGTGACGGTGCGAACACCGGGGAGCTGTTTTTT. Its translation is CATSDGANTGELFF.

In this sample, this clonotype turned up many times. The J gene is TRBJ1-4, the V gene TRBV12-5; TRBD1 matches at 12 bases. The junction had 9 bases not matched to a gene; V was cut back by 0 bases and J by 1 base. Germline CDR1 reads LGHNT; CDR2 reads FRNRAP. CDR3 size: 20 residues. This CDR3 is CASGLVPEGTGGRTNEKLFF. The DNA for the CDR3 is TGTGCTAGTGGTTTGGTACCGGAGGGGACAGGGGGCCGAACTAATGAAAAACTGTTTTTT.